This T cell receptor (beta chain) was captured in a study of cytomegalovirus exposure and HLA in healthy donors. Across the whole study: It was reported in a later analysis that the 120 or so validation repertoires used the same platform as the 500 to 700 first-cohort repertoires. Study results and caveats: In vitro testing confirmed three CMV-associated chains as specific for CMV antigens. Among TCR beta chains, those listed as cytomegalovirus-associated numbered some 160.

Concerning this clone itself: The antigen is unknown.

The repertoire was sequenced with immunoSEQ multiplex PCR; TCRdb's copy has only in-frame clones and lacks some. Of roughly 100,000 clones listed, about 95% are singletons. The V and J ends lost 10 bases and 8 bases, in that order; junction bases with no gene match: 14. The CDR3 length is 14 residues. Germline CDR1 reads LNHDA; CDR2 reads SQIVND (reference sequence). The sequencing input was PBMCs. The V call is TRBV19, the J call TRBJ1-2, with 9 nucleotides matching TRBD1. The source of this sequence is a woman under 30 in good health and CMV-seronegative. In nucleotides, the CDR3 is TGTGCCACCGTGCAAACAGGGGGCTCGGAGGGCTACACCTTC. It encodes CATVQTGGSEGYTF.